The source of this T cell receptor beta chain is a study of OX40 agonist ivuxolimab in advanced cancers. Study details: Anti-PD-1, anti-PD-L1 or anti-CTLA-4 therapy given earlier was allowed, and around 40% had some. Partial responses were achieved by three patients, one with hepatocellular carcinoma and two with cutaneous melanoma.

Notes on this clone: Its target is unknown.

Study-wide results and caveats: The average count of expanded clones was higher among CD8+ T cells than among CD4+.

Samples were taken at baseline and on day 1 of cycles 4 and 7. Assay: immunoSEQ multiplex PCR; the TCRdb copy retains only in-frame clones and omits some. The sample has 75,000 to 90,000 clones; roughly 85% are singletons. V lost 2 bases and J lost 4; bases outside the gene matches: 12. The CDR3 sequence is 18 residues long. Germline values: CDR1 GTSNPN, CDR2 SVGIG (reference sequence). The sequenced sample was CD4+ or CD8+ T cells sorted from blood, obtained in a trial of the OX40 agonist ivuxolimab. The TCR was taken from an adult with an advanced solid tumor such as melanoma, head and neck, liver or kidney cancer. The chain joins TRBV30 to TRBJ2-3, with 13 bases fitting TRBD2. DNA of the CDR3: TGTGCCTGGAGTACCGGAAGACTAGCGGGGGGTTTTCCAGATACGCAGTATTTT. Translating it yields CAWSTGRLAGGFPDTQYF. The variable domain in full, completed from reference TRBV30 and TRBJ2-3, reads SQTIHQWPATLVQPVGSPLSLECTVEGTSNPNLYWYRQAAGRGLQLLFYSVGIGQISSEVPQNLSASRPQDRQFILSSKKLLLSDSGFYLCAWSTGRLAGGFPDTQYFGPGTRLTVL.